The 24 T cell receptor beta chains in this list originate from one sample, sequenced in a study of OX40 agonist ivuxolimab in advanced cancers. Profiling relied on immunoSEQ multiplex PCR, and the TCRdb table lists in-frame clones only, not all of them. The sample holds 35,000 or so clones, about 80% seen once. The sample was CD4+ or CD8+ T cells sorted from blood, taken in a trial of the OX40 agonist ivuxolimab. These receptors originate from an adult with an advanced solid tumor such as melanoma, head and neck, liver or kidney cancer.

The J gene is TRBJ2-4, the V gene TRBV19; a weak D match, TRBD1 (5 bases). The V gene lost 4 bases and the J gene lost 0 bases, with 7 bases spanning the gap. This CDR3 has 14 residues. The V gene's germline CDR1 is LNHDA and CDR2 SQIVND (reference sequence). The CDR3 here is CASSKTVAKNIQYF. CDR3 coding DNA: TGTGCCAGTAGTAAGACAGTAGCCAAAAACATTCAGTACTTC.

This clone has only a few counts. The chain carries TRBV6-1 and TRBJ1-2; possible D gene TRBD1, 5 bases. CDR3 length: 14 residues. CDR1 is MNHNS, CDR2 SASEGT, per germline. Trimming stripped 6 bases from V and 6 bases from J, with 17 bases between. CDR3 coding DNA: TGTGCCAGCAGCCCAGGGACGCCGGCCAATGGCTACACCTTC. This encodes CASSPGTPANGYTF.

CDR3 region: CASSEYWRQPQHF. The CDR3 DNA reads TGCGCCAGCAGTGAGTACTGGAGGCAGCCCCAGCATTTT. The J gene is TRBJ1-5, the V gene TRBV10-2; D uncertain. Per the germline V gene, CDR1 is WSHSY and CDR2 is SAAADI. The germline V and J ends were trimmed by 1 base and 7 bases, with 8 bases remaining between them. CDR3 length: 13 residues.

This clone has just one count. The chain employs TRBV7-2 and TRBJ2-7, with 8 bases fitting TRBD1. The CDR3 loop spans 14 amino acids. Per the germline V gene, CDR1 is SGHTA and CDR2 is FQGNSA. Trimming at V came to 5 bases and at J to 7 bases, leaving 10 bases not matched to a gene. CDR3 loop: CASSLDRGMEEQYF. The CDR3 nucleotides are TGTGCCAGCAGCCTCGACAGGGGAATGGAGGAGCAGTACTTC.

This clone was observed a single time. The genes are TRBV7-2 and TRBJ1-3; possibly TRBD1 for D (5 bases). Germline V gene lookup returns CDR1 SGHTA and CDR2 FQGNSA. The V gene lost 5 bases and the J gene lost 8 bases, with 19 bases spanning the gap. The CDR3 loop spans 15 amino acids. CDR3 sequence (DNA): TGTGCCAGCAGCCTTCGAGGGGCAGATCCAGACACCATATATTTT. Translating gives CASSLRGADPDTIYF.

In this sample, this clone turned up once. The J gene is TRBJ2-7, the V gene TRBV5-5, with D possibly TRBD1 on 6 matching bases. The germline CDR1 and CDR2 sequences are SGHKS and YYEKEE (reference sequence). V lost 4 bases and J 4 bases, leaving 15 bases between the germline ends. This CDR3 is built from 14 residues. CDR3 coding DNA: TGTGCCAGCAGCCCCAGGCAGGGGCCTTACGAGCAGTACTTC. Encoded protein: CASSPRQGPYEQYF.

This clone is a singleton in its sample. The chain uses TRBV5-1 and TRBJ1-2; a weak D match, TRBD1 (6 bases). Germline V gene lookup returns CDR1 SGHRS and CDR2 YFSETQ. CDR3 length: 13 amino acids. Between the trimmed V and J ends, which lost 4 bases and 6 bases, there was a span of 13 bases. The CDR3 spells CASSPRGGDGYTF. The CDR3 region has the DNA TGCGCCAGCAGCCCGAGAGGGGGGGATGGCTACACCTTC.

V is TRBV5-6 and J is TRBJ1-5; D ambiguous. The CDR3 is made up of 14 amino acids. V was shortened by 1 base and J by 4 bases, with 9 bases between the two germline ends. Germline V gene lookup returns CDR1 SGHDT and CDR2 YYEEEE. CDR3 sequence: CASSLTVGNQPQHF. The CDR3 coding sequence is TGTGCCAGCAGCTTGACAGTGGGAAATCAGCCCCAGCATTTT.

The gene calls are TRBV9 and TRBJ2-7, with 7 bases identical to TRBD2. The length of the CDR3 is 16 residues. Germline V gene data show CDR1 as SGDLS and CDR2 as YYNGEE. Trimming at V came to 4 bases and at J to 0 bases, leaving 10 bases not matched to a gene. The CDR3 DNA follows: TGTGCCAGCAGCTCCAGGGCCAGCGGGGTCTCCTACGAGCAGTACTTC. Translated, it gives CASSSRASGVSYEQYF.

V usage is TRBV7-2 and J usage is TRBJ1-4, with D unresolved. V was pared by 1 base and J by 0 bases, with 9 bases between. CDR3 length: 16 amino acids. CDR1 and CDR2 from the germline V gene are SGHTA and FQGNSA. The CDR3, as DNA: TGTGCCAGCAGCTTAGATCCCAGCCCAACTAATGAAAAACTGTTTTTT. It is translated as CASSLDPSPTNEKLFF.

The V gene is TRBV30, the J gene TRBJ2-4; D is uncertain. Germline V gene lookup returns CDR1 GTSNPN and CDR2 SVGIG (reference sequence). Between the trimmed V and J ends, which lost 6 bases and 5 bases, there was a span of 17 bases. This CDR3 contains 14 residues. The CDR3 coding sequence is TGTGCCTGTAACTTAGGGTCCCCCCAAAACATTCAGTACTTC. Translation: CACNLGSPQNIQYF.

This sequence joins TRBV30 and TRBJ1-1; D gene unclear. Germline V gene data show CDR1 as GTSNPN and CDR2 as SVGIG (reference sequence). The CDR3 has 11 amino acids. The V end lost 2 bases, the J end lost 6 bases, and 7 bases lay between the germline ends. Written as DNA, the CDR3 is TGTGCCTGGAGTACCGGGCCTGAAGCTTTCTTT. Protein sequence: CAWSTGPEAFF.

This clone has more than one count but fewer than ten. The chain links TRBV9 to TRBJ1-3; D is undetermined. The CDR3 has 14 residues. V was cut by 2 bases and J by 0 bases, with 6 bases left in between. CDR1 is SGDLS, CDR2 YYNGEE, per germline. CDR3 bases: TGTGCCAGCAGCGTTCAGCTCTCTGGAAACACCATATATTTT. This translates into CASSVQLSGNTIYF.

This clone was seen more than once but under ten times. V gene TRBV29-1 combines with J gene TRBJ1-4, with no clear D. Germline CDR1 is SQVTM and CDR2 is ANQGSEA. V dropped 7 bases and J dropped 7 bases, with 16 bases sitting between them. The CDR3 extends over 13 amino acids. In DNA, the CDR3 is TGCAGCGCGGCTGGGTTACCGGGTGAAAAACTGTTTTTT. It encodes CSAAGLPGEKLFF.

This chain uses TRBV11-2 with TRBJ1-1, with D possibly matching TRBD1 (5 bases). The CDR3 loop spans 14 amino acids. Looked up from germline, CDR1 is SGHAT and CDR2 is FQNNGV. The V end was cut by 2 bases, the J end by 4 bases, with 11 bases between. CDR3 nucleotides: TGTGCCAGCAGCTTACAGGGAGGCGGCACTGAAGCTTTCTTT. The encoded protein is CASSLQGGGTEAFF.

This chain connects TRBV6-5 to TRBJ2-5; TRBD2 is a possible D gene (6 bases). CDR3 length equals 14 residues. Between the trimmed V and J ends, which lost 6 bases and 1 base, there was a span of 12 bases. Germline-derived CDR1 and CDR2 are MNHEY and SVGAGI. CDR3 residues: CASRLGGGQETQYF. CDR3 in DNA: TGTGCCAGCAGACTGGGGGGTGGCCAAGAGACCCAGTACTTC.

This chain joins TRBV7-2 and TRBJ1-3, with TRBD1 as a possible D gene (5 bases). The CDR3 loop spans 15 amino acids. The germline CDR1 and CDR2 sequences are SGHTA and FQGNSA. V shed 5 bases and J shed 2 bases, with 13 bases lying between them. This CDR3 is CASSPQGRAGNTIYF. CDR3 DNA sequence: TGTGCCAGCAGCCCCCAGGGAAGAGCTGGAAACACCATATATTTT.

The chain joins TRBV13 to TRBJ1-5; possibly TRBD1 for D (5 bases). The CDR3 consists of 18 residues. V shed 5 bases and J shed 1 base, with 21 bases lying between them. Germline CDR1 PRHDT, CDR2 FYEKMQ (reference sequence). DNA for the CDR3: TGTGCCAGCAGCCCGGAGGGACGGACACTAGCGAGCAATCAGCCCCAGCATTTT. This encodes CASSPEGRTLASNQPQHF.

The J gene is TRBJ2-7, the V gene TRBV29-1; possibly TRBD1 for D (5 bases). CDR1 is SQVTM and CDR2 is ANQGSEA in the germline V gene. The CDR3 contains 11 residues. V was cut by 4 bases and J by 4 bases, with 8 bases left in between. CDR3 in amino acids: CSVGTGYEQYF. For the CDR3, the DNA is TGCAGCGTTGGCACAGGTTACGAGCAGTACTTC.

V is TRBV27 and J is TRBJ2-7; either TRBD1 or TRBD2 may fit D (5 bases each). The V gene's germline CDR1 is MNHEY and CDR2 SMNVEV (reference sequence). The CDR3 consists of 13 residues. Deletions cut 6 bases from V and 9 bases from J, with 18 bases between. CDR3 in DNA: TGTGCCAGCAGCTTTGACCGGGGTGGGGGGCAGTACTTC. It codes for CASSFDRGGGQYF.

The chain is built from TRBV5-1 and TRBJ2-5; TRBD2 aligns across 7 bases. The V gene's germline CDR1 is SGHRS and CDR2 YFSETQ. The CDR3 consists of 17 residues. The trim removed 4 bases at V and 2 bases at J, leaving 14 bases unmatched. The CDR3 is CASSLGTNGIPQETQYF. The CDR3, as DNA: TGCGCCAGCAGCCTGGGGACTAACGGGATCCCTCAAGAGACCCAGTACTTC.

This chain uses TRBV27 with TRBJ2-2; 10 bases fit TRBD2. This CDR3 is 15 amino acids long. The junction had 8 bases not matched to a gene; V was cut back by 6 bases and J by 7 bases. The V gene's germline CDR1 is MNHEY and CDR2 SMNVEV (reference sequence). CDR3 in amino acids: CASRGGLASFGELFF. As DNA, the CDR3 is TGTGCCAGCAGAGGGGGACTAGCGAGTTTCGGGGAGCTGTTTTTT.

This clone was picked up a small number of times. CDR3 region: CASSSDLPRGGYEQYF. DNA for the CDR3: TGTGCCAGCAGTTCCGACCTACCCCGCGGGGGCTACGAGCAGTACTTC. The chain employs TRBV6-5 and TRBJ2-7; 7 bases match TRBD2. CDR1 MNHEY and CDR2 SVGAGI come from the germline V gene. The CDR3 is made up of 16 amino acids. The V and J ends lost 4 bases and 3 bases, in that order; junction bases with no gene match: 12.

This clone has only a few counts. The chain employs TRBV15 and TRBJ1-1; 8 bases align to TRBD1. Losses at the gene ends were 8 bases for V and 4 bases for J; bases not matched to a gene: 12. The CDR3 has 15 residues. CDR1 LNHNV and CDR2 YYDKDF come from the germline V gene (reference sequence). CDR3 bases: TGTGCCACCGGGGGAGACAGGGGTTCATTCACTGAAGCTTTCTTT. It specifies CATGGDRGSFTEAFF.